Listed here are 22 T cell receptor beta chains from one sample, sequenced in a study of PD-1 blockade in classical Hodgkin lymphoma. The method was immunoSEQ multiplex PCR; TCRdb's version includes in-frame clones alone and lacks a portion of them. The data contain roughly 20,000 clones, approximately 90% of them singletons. Documented time point: newly diagnosed, previously untreated cHL patient sample. Applied to thawed PBMCs, magnetic negative selection was the method used to isolate CD8+ T cells. Material for sequencing was CD8+ T cells from blood. The source of these receptors is a human donor with classical Hodgkin lymphoma.

The J gene is TRBJ1-5, the V gene TRBV15; D might be TRBD1 (6 bases). V lost 1 base to trimming and J lost 1 base, with 14 bases between them. Germline-derived CDR1 and CDR2 are LNHNV and YYDKDF (reference sequence). CDR3 length equals 17 residues. The CDR3 sequence is CATSRGQELGSNQPQHF. DNA of the CDR3: TGTGCCACCAGCAGAGGACAGGAGCTGGGAAGCAATCAGCCCCAGCATTTT.

V gene TRBV11-2 combines with J gene TRBJ2-7; the match to TRBD2 covers 7 bases. Per the germline V gene, CDR1 is SGHAT and CDR2 is FQNNGV. V was pared by 5 bases and J by 4 bases, with 11 bases of the junction left unmatched. This CDR3 comprises 15 residues. The CDR3 DNA follows: TGTGCCAGCAGCCGGGGGGAGCGGGAAGGTTACGAGCAGTACTTC. Translated: CASSRGEREGYEQYF.

The chain links TRBV29-1 to TRBJ1-2, with D uncertain. The germline CDR1 and CDR2 sequences are SQVTM and ANQGSEA. Trimming stripped 3 bases from V and 4 bases from J, with 12 bases between. This CDR3 is built from 13 residues. CDR3 protein: CSVEPGPLYGYTF. CDR3 bases: TGCAGCGTTGAGCCAGGACCCCTCTATGGCTACACCTTC.

This clone has just one count. The V call is TRBV27, the J call TRBJ1-2, with 8 bases matching TRBD1. This CDR3 has 14 residues. V trimming: 9 bases; J trimming: 8 bases; junction bases outside the gene matches: 14. Looked up from germline, CDR1 is MNHEY and CDR2 is SMNVEV (reference sequence). Here the CDR3 reads CASGKWTGFEGYTF. In nucleotides, the CDR3 is TGTGCCAGTGGGAAATGGACAGGGTTTGAGGGCTACACCTTC.

The chain recombines TRBV11-2 with TRBJ2-7; D uncertain. CDR3 length equals 18 residues. Germline V lookup: CDR1 SGHAT, CDR2 FQNNGV. Trimming removed 0 bases from V and 2 bases from J, with 20 bases in between. The CDR3 DNA reads as TGTGCCAGCAGCTTAGATTGGCTGGTCTCCCTGCCTCCCTACGAGCAGTACTTC. It is translated as CASSLDWLVSLPPYEQYF.

CDR3 in DNA: TGTGCCAGCAGTCCCACAGGGATGGAGGCAACTAATGAAAAACTGTTTTTT. As protein: CASSPTGMEATNEKLFF. This chain joins TRBV27 and TRBJ1-4; weak D call: TRBD1 (6 bases). Germline loops: CDR1 MNHEY, CDR2 SMNVEV (reference sequence). The CDR3 is 17 residues long. V was pared by 5 bases and J by 0 bases, with 16 bases between. The full variable domain, in which reference TRBV27 and TRBJ1-4 provide the parts outside the CDR3, is EAQVTQNPRYLITVTGKKLTVTCSQNMNHEYMSWYRQDPGLGLRQIYYSMNVEVTDKGDVPEGYKVSRKEKRNFPLILESPSPNQTSLYFCASSPTGMEATNEKLFFGSGTQLSVL.

The CDR3 reads CASSLAGMVNIQYF. The CDR3 coding sequence is TGCGCCAGCAGTCTTGCGGGAATGGTAAACATTCAGTACTTC. The chain recombines TRBV10-2 with TRBJ2-4, with D possibly matching TRBD2 (6 bases). The CDR3 covers 14 residues. Trimming took off 5 bases at V and 6 bases at J, with 14 bases between the two ends. Germline V gene lookup returns CDR1 WSHSY and CDR2 SAAADI.

This clone was observed a single time. The V call is TRBV6-6, the J call TRBJ1-1; a weak D match, TRBD1 (6 bases). The CDR3 runs 16 residues. Germline loops: CDR1 MNHNY, CDR2 SVGAGI (reference sequence). V dropped 7 bases and J dropped 4 bases, with 22 bases sitting between them. CDR3 loop: CASTIPSGGGGTEAFF. The DNA for the CDR3 is TGTGCCAGCACCATACCTTCTGGGGGCGGAGGCACTGAAGCTTTCTTT.

The rearrangement joins TRBV7-8 to TRBJ2-5, with unresolved D. The ends were cut back, 3 bases at V and 5 bases at J, with 7 bases in the middle. Germline CDR1 is SGHVS and CDR2 is FQNEAQ. The CDR3 runs to 12 residues. CDR3 residues: CASSLEWETQYF. DNA of the CDR3: TGTGCCAGCAGCTTGGAGTGGGAGACCCAGTACTTC.

With respect to this clone: A junction boundary mismatches the germline segment, possibly from a read error. The chain has TRBV25-1 and TRBJ2-3, with a tentative D call TRBD1 (6 bases). Germline assignment: CDR1 MGHDK and CDR2 SYGVNS. This CDR3 spans 14 amino acids. The CDR3 DNA sequence: TGTGCCAGCAGTATCGAGACAGGCACTGATACGCAGTATTTT. Translated, it gives CASSIETGTDTQYF.

This clone is a singleton in its sample. The V gene is TRBV29-1, the J gene TRBJ2-2; D gene unclear. This CDR3 is 12 amino acids long. Germline loops: CDR1 SQVTM, CDR2 ANQGSEA. Trimming left V 7 bases short and J 6 bases short, with 12 bases between. Here the CDR3 reads CSGTVYSGELFF. CDR3 sequence (DNA): TGCAGCGGCACGGTTTATTCCGGGGAGCTGTTTTTT.

V usage is TRBV27 and J usage is TRBJ2-3; tentative D call: TRBD2 (5 bases). The CDR3 contains 14 residues. Germline CDR1 is MNHEY and CDR2 is SMNVEV (reference sequence). The V and J ends lost 5 bases and 0 bases respectively, with 9 bases between them. The CDR3 protein is CASSPQRSTDTQYF. The DNA of the CDR3 is TGTGCCAGCAGTCCGCAGCGGAGCACAGATACGCAGTATTTT.

This clone was counted once. CDR3 coding DNA: TGCAGCGTTGAACCGGAAGGGCTTGAGCAGTTCTTC. Amino acids: CSVEPEGLEQFF. The chain joins TRBV29-1 to TRBJ2-1; D gene unclear. V was cut by 2 bases and J by 9 bases, with 11 bases left in between. Germline V CDR1 and CDR2: SQVTM, ANQGSEA. The CDR3 consists of 12 residues.

The chain joins TRBV29-1 to TRBJ2-5; TRBD2 aligns across 10 bases. The end of the DNA fits TRBJ2-7 better, so the J call may be wrong. The germline gives CDR1 SQVTM, CDR2 ANQGSEA. The CDR3 runs 13 residues. CDR3 protein: CSVASGSLYEQYF. Written as DNA, the CDR3 is TGCAGCGTTGCTAGCGGGAGCCTCTACGAGCAGTACTTC.

This clone has a single count. This sequence joins TRBV9 and TRBJ2-1; D remains ambiguous. Germline values: CDR1 SGDLS, CDR2 YYNGEE. CDR3 size: 15 residues. Trimming left V 0 bases short and J 4 bases short, with 11 bases between. The CDR3 here is CASSVDWVGYNEQFF. The CDR3 DNA sequence: TGTGCCAGCAGCGTAGATTGGGTGGGATACAATGAGCAGTTCTTC.

The chain employs TRBV2 and TRBJ2-7; 7 bases line up with TRBD2. Germline V gene data show CDR1 as SNHLY and CDR2 as FYNNEI. V was pared by 3 bases and J by 3 bases, with 5 bases of the junction left unmatched. This CDR3 is 14 amino acids long. The CDR3 here is CASSEGTTIYEQYF. DNA for the CDR3: TGTGCCAGCAGTGAGGGGACTACCATCTACGAGCAGTACTTC.

The chain has TRBV18 and TRBJ2-1; D may be TRBD2 (5 bases). The germline gives CDR1 KGHSH, CDR2 LQKENI. Trimming stripped 5 bases from V and 4 bases from J, with 9 bases between. CDR3 size: 13 residues. The CDR3 DNA reads as TGTGCCAGCTCATTAAGGGAGTACAATGAGCAGTTCTTC. Translating gives CASSLREYNEQFF.

V and J are TRBV28 and TRBJ2-7; no clear D gene. Trimming cost V 3 bases and J 4 bases, with 13 bases left between them. This CDR3 contains 14 residues. CDR1 MDHEN and CDR2 SYDVKM come from the germline V gene. Here the CDR3 DNA reads TGTGCCAGCAGTTTCCCTCCCCCGGTGTACGAGCAGTACTTC. Encoded protein: CASSFPPPVYEQYF.

The rearrangement uses TRBV7-3 and TRBJ1-3; D is ambiguous. CDR3 length: 15 amino acids. The ends were cut back, 5 bases at V and 2 bases at J, with 13 bases in the middle. From germline, CDR1 is SGHTA and CDR2 FQGTGA. CDR3 loop: CASSPHVGTGNTIYF. The CDR3 DNA reads TGTGCCAGCAGCCCCCACGTCGGGACTGGAAACACCATATATTTT. The full variable domain, with the rest looked up from reference TRBV7-3 and TRBJ1-3, is GAGVSQTPSNKVTEKGKYVELRCDPISGHTALYWYRQSLGQGPEFLIYFQGTGAADDSGLPNDRFFAVRPEGSVSTLKIQRTERGDSAVYLCASSPHVGTGNTIYFGEGSWLTVV.

The V gene is TRBV4-1, the J gene TRBJ1-4; maybe TRBD1 (6 bases). The CDR3 extends over 13 amino acids. Trimming cost V 10 bases and J 5 bases, with 14 bases left between them. The germline gives CDR1 MGHRA, CDR2 YSYEKL. The CDR3 nucleotides are TGCGCCACCTCAGGGGTTTACAATGAAAAACTGTTTTTT. Translation: CATSGVYNEKLFF.

This chain's CDR3 is CSVNTGGGVEGYTF. The CDR3 nucleotides are TGCAGCGTTAATACGGGCGGGGGAGTGGAAGGCTACACCTTC. The chain is built from TRBV29-1 and TRBJ1-2; possibly TRBD1 for D (5 bases). CDR1 is SQVTM and CDR2 is ANQGSEA in the germline V gene. This CDR3 spans 14 amino acids. V was pared by 5 bases and J by 8 bases, with 21 bases between.

The chain links TRBV2 to TRBJ2-7; the D is unclear. CDR1 is SNHLY and CDR2 is FYNNEI in the germline V gene. V was shortened by 2 bases and J by 2 bases, with 4 bases between the two germline ends. There are 12 residues in the CDR3. CDR3 nucleotides: TGTGCCAGCAGTGAAAACCCCTACGAGCAGTACTTC. Its translation is CASSENPYEQYF.